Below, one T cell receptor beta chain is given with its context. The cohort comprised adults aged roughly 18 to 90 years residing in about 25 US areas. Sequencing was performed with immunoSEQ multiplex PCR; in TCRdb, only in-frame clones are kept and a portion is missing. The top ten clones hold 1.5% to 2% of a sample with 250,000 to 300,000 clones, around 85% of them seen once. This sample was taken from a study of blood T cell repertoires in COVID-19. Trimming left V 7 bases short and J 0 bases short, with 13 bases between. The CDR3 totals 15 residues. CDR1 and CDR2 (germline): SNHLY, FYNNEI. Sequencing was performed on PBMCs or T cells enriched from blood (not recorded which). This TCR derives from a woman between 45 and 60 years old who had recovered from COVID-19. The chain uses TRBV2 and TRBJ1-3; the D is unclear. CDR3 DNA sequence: TGTGCCAGCAAGCACTCTCCCGACTCTGGAAACACCATATATTTT. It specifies CASKHSPDSGNTIYF.